This T cell receptor (beta chain) stems from a study of PD-1 blockade in classical Hodgkin lymphoma. Across the study: On a schedule of every 2 weeks, patients received nivolumab 3 mg/kg intravenously.

Points from the study as a whole: Differences between repertoires have undefined causes, possibly disease activity or prior therapy. Baseline diversity in complete responders resembled that of newly diagnosed patients.

Here immunoSEQ multiplex PCR was the method, and the copy in TCRdb shows in-frame clones only, minus some. The table records under 70,000 clones, 65% to 75% of them present only once. All the patients suffered relapse after autologous stem cell transplantation, and brentuximab vedotin exposure differed. The study recorded best responses of complete response, partial response or progressive disease. Worth noting for this clone: Its antigen is currently unknown.

V lost 3 bases to trimming and J lost 6 bases, with 19 bases between them. The CDR3 has 15 amino acids. Germline CDR1 reads SGHRS; CDR2 reads YFSETQ. Source: peripheral blood mononuclear cells (PBMCs), taken before the second cycle of nivolumab. The clonotype was recovered from a human donor with classical Hodgkin lymphoma. This chain uses TRBV5-1 with TRBJ2-7; tentatively, D is TRBD2 (6 bases). The CDR3 spells CASSYSGLPRVEQYF. The CDR3 DNA reads as TGCGCCAGCAGCTATTCGGGACTTCCTAGGGTCGAGCAGTACTTC.